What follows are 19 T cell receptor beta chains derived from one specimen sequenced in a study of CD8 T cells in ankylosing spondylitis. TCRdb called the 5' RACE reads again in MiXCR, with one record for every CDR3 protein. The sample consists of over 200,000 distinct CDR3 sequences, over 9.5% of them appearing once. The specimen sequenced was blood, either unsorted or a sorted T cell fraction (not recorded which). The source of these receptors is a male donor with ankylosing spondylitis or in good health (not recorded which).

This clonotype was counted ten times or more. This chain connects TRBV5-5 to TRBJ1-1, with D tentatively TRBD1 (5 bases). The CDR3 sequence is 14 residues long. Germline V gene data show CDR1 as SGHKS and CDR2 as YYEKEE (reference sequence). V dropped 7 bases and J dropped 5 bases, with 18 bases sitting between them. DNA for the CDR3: TGTGCCAGCGCCGCCCGCAGGGATGCTACTGAAGCTTTCTTT. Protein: CASAARRDATEAFF. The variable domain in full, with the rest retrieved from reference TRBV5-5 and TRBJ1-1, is DAGVTQSPTHLIKTRGQQVTLRCSPISGHKSVSWYQQVLGQGPQFIFQYYEKEERGRGNFPDRFSARQFPNYSSELNVNALLLGDSALYLCASAARRDATEAFFGQGTRLTVV.

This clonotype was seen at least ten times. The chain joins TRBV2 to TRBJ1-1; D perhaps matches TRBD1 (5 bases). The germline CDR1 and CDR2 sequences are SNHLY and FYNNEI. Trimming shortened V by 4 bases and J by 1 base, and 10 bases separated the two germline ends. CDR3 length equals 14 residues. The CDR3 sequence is CASSVEGENTEAFF. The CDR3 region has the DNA TGTGCCAGCAGTGTCGAAGGGGAGAACACTGAAGCTTTCTTT.

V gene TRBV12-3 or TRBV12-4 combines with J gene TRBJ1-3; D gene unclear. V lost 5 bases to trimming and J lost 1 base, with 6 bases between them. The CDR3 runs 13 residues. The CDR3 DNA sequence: TGTGCCAGCAGTGGACGATCTGGAAACACCATATATTTT. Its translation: CASSGRSGNTIYF.

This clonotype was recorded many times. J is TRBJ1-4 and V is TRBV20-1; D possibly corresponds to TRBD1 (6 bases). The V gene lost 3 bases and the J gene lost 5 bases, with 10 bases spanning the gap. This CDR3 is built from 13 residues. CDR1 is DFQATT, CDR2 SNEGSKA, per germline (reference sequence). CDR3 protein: CSASDRPNEKLFF. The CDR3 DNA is TGCAGTGCTAGTGACAGGCCAAATGAAAAACTGTTTTTT.

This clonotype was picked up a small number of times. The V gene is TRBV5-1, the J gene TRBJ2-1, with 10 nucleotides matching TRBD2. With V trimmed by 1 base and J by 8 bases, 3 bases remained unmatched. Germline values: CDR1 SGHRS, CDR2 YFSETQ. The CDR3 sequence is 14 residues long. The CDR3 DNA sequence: TGCGCCAGCAGCTTGAGGCTAGCGGGGGATGAGCAGTTCTTC. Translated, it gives CASSLRLAGDEQFF.

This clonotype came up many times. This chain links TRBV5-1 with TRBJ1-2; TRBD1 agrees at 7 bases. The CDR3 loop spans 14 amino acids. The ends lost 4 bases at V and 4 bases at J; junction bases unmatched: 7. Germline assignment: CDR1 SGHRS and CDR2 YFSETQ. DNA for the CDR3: TGCGCCAGCAGCCCAGCGGGACAGACCTATGGCTACACCTTC. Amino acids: CASSPAGQTYGYTF.

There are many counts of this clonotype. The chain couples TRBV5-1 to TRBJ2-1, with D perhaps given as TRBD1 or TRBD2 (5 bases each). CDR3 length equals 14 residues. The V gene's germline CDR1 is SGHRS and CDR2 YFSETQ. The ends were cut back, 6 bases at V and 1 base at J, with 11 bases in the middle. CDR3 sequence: CASKTGPSYNEQFF. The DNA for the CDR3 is TGCGCCAGCAAAACGGGGCCTTCCTACAATGAGCAGTTCTTC.

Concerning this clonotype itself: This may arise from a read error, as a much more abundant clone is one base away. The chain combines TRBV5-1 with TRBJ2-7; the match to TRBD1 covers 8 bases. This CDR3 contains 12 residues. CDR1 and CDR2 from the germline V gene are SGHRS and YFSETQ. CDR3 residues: CASIGQGYEQCF. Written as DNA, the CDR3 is TGCGCCAGTATCGGACAGGGCTACGAGCAGTGCTTC.

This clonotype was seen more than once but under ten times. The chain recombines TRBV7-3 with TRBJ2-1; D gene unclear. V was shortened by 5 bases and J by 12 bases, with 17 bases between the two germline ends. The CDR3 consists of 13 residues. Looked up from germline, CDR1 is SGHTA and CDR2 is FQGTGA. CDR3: CASSPSARAAQFF. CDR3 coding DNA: TGTGCCAGCAGCCCGTCAGCTAGGGCGGCGCAGTTCTTC.

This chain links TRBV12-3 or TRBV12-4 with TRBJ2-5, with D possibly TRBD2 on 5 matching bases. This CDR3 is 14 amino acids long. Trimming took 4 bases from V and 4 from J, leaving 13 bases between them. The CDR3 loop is CASSSPPEGETQYF. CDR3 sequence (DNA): TGTGCCAGCAGTTCCCCTCCCGAGGGAGAGACCCAGTACTTC.

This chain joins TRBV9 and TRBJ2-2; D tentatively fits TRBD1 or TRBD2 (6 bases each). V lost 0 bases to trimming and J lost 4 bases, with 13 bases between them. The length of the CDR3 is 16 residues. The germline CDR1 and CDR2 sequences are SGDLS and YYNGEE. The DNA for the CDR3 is TGTGCCAGCAGCGTAGACGGGGGCGCGGTCACCGGGGAGCTGTTTTTT. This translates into CASSVDGGAVTGELFF.

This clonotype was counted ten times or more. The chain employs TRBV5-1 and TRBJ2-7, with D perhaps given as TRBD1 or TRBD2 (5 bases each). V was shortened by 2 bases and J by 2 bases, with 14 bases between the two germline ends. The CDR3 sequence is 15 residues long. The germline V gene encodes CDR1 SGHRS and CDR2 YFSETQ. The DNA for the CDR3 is TGCGCCAGCAGCTTTTCCCGGGGCATCGCCTACGAGCAGTACTTC. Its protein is CASSFSRGIAYEQYF.

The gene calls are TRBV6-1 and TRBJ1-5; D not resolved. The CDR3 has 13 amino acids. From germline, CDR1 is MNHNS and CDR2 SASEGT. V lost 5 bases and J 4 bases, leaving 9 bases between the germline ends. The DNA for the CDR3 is TGTGCCAGCAGTAGGGAAGCTAATCAGCCCCAGCATTTT. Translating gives CASSREANQPQHF.

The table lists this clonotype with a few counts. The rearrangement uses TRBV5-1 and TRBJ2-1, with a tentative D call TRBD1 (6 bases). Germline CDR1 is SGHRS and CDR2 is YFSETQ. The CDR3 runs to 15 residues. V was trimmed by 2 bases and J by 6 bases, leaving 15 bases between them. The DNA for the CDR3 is TGCGCCAGCAGCTTAGCCGGGACAACCGGCAATGAGCAGTTCTTC. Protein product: CASSLAGTTGNEQFF.

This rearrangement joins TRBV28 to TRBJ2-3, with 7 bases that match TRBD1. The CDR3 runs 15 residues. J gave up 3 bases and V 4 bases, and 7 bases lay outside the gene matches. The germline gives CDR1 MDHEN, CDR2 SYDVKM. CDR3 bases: TGTGCCAGCAGTTCGGACAGGATGGTAACAGATACGCAGTATTTT. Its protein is CASSSDRMVTDTQYF. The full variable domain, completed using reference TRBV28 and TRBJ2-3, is DVKVTQSSRYLVKRTGEKVFLECVQDMDHENMFWYRQDPGLGLRLIYFSYDVKMKEKGDIPEGYSVSREKKERFSLILESASTNQTSMYLCASSSDRMVTDTQYFGPGTRLTVL.

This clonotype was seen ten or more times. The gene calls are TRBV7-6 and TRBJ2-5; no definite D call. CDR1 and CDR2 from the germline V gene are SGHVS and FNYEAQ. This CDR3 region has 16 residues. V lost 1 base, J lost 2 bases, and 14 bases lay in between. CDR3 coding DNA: TGTGCCAGCAGCTTAGTTGGCTATCGAGGTCAAGAGACCCAGTACTTC. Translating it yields CASSLVGYRGQETQYF.

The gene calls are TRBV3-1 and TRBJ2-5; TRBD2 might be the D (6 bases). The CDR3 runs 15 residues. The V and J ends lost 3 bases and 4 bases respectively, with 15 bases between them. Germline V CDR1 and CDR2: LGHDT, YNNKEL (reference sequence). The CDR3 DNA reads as TGTGCCAGCAGCCATGCGGGACGGAAAGGAGAGACCCAGTACTTC. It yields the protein CASSHAGRKGETQYF.

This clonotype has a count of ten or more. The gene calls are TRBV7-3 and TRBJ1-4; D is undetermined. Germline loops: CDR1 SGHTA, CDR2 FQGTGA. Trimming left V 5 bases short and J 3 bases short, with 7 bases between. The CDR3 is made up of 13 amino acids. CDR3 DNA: TGTGCCAGCAGCATCAGCCCTAATGAAAAACTGTTTTTT. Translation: CASSISPNEKLFF.

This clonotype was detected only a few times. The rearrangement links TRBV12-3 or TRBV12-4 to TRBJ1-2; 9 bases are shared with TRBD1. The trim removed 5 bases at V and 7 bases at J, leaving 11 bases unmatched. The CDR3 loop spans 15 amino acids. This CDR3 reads CASSPSRGQGGGYTF. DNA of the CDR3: TGTGCCAGCAGTCCGAGCCGGGGACAGGGAGGTGGCTACACCTTC.